A single T cell receptor beta chain is shown here with its context. Its antigen is not yet known. No much larger clone is present one base from it, and per-base qualities are unavailable. Trimming takes 4 bases from V and 0 bases from J, and the germline ends sit 11 bases apart. The CDR3 runs 15 residues from the cysteine to the phenylalanine. Solely the CDR3 DNA is kept, with 45 bases framed from the first base. Sequences MDHEN (CDR1) and SYDVKM (CDR2) are obtained from the germline V gene. The meaning of the sample's treatment or condition label: approximately 11-day PBMC culture with coronavirus spike peptide pools or control peptides (ViraFEST assay). The ViraFEST assay was used in the study, in which antigen-specific T cells were expanded with peptide pools and expanded clonotypes were subsequently identified by TCR sequencing. Positive SARS-CoV-2 PCR tests in the convalescent patients dated from March to December 2020, before Alpha, Beta and Delta variants emerged in the United States. About 2 million PBMCs per well were cultured in IMDM with approximately 5.2% human AB serum and 9 to 10 IU/ml IL-2, plus 10 ug/ml peptide pools. On days 3 and 7, half of the culture medium was replaced with fresh IL-2-containing medium. CD4+ T cells were isolated after roughly 10 days of culture through negative selection using the EasySep CD4+ T cell isolation kit. Ficoll-Paque Plus gradient centrifugation was used to isolate PBMCs from whole blood, and the isolated PBMCs were then either used fresh or cryopreserved at -140C. Each culture condition was generally run in triplicate wells.

Libraries were built with PCR. At the Johns Hopkins FTIC core, DNA from the cultured CD4+ T cells underwent TCR sequencing with the Oncomine TCR Beta short-read assay. The QIAamp micro DNA kit was used to extract genomic DNA from the cultured CD4+ T cells. Oncomine TCR Beta libraries made from cultured CD4+ T cells were pooled using unique dual indexes and sequenced on an Illumina iSeq 100. The authors' pipeline ran thus. Non-productive sequences were removed, and CDR3s not starting with C, not ending with F or W, or shorter than 7 amino acids were discarded. The MANAFEST web application was used to identify antigen-specific clonotypes by comparing peptide-stimulated wells against reference wells and other culture wells. For a clone to be called positive, the clone needed an FDR below 0.05, an odds ratio above 5, and a productive frequency above 0.1% in at least two of three replicate wells. Clonotypes that were significantly expanded in both SARS-CoV-2 spike wells and at least one common cold coronavirus spike condition were defined as cross-reactive. Using R version 3.6.1, CDR3 homology was evaluated through Levenshtein distances (stringdist) along with unrooted phylogenetic trees (ape). Through fastp at Q25 and MiXCR, TCRdb rebuilt clones from the public reads, retaining in-frame beta chains. Here each entry gathers all rows of one CDR3 protein and keeps the most common genes and DNA. TCRdb, not the original authors, processed these V and J calls. The sample table shows 9,000 to 15,000 distinct CDR3 sequences, and around 55% are seen once. The ten largest make up 9.1% of the sample.

The data were obtained in a study of vaccination and CD4 T cells after COVID-19 (dated 2022 in TCRdb). With regard to the full study: Convalescent patients had a positive SARS-CoV-2 result on nasal swab PCR, and of these patients, several had mild disease and one had severe disease. Post-COVID blood samples were collected from convalescent patients a median of approximately 100 days after diagnosis, with a range of roughly 35 to 161 days. Control cultures received a CEFX viral epitope pool as the positive control, an HIV-1 Nef peptide pool as the negative control, or no peptide. Culture stimuli were overlapping spike peptide pools from SARS-CoV-2 and from the common cold coronaviruses HCoV-NL63, HCoV-OC43 and HCoV-229E. The spike-specific CD4+ TCR repertoire was compared before and after mRNA vaccination in approximately ten COVID-19 convalescent patients and a handful of infection-naive healthy vaccine recipients. The convalescent cohort included six males and four females, with two Hispanic individuals, seven Caucasians, two Asians and one multiracial person. Participants got two doses of the Pfizer-BioNTech BNT162b2 vaccine (n=8) or two doses of the Moderna mRNA-1273 vaccine (n=2). Post-vaccine blood samples were collected a median of approximately 68 days after the second vaccine dose, ranging from roughly 13 to 250 days.

Study-wide conclusions, independent of this receptor: Among the post-vaccine SARS-CoV-2-reactive clones in convalescent patients, a median around 90% showed up only after vaccination, which suggests vaccine-specific priming. In convalescent patients, nearly all vaccine-specific clones (304 of 307) were found to be mono-reactive for SARS-CoV-2 spike rather than cross-reactive with common cold coronaviruses. The study included relatively few convalescent patients and did not analyze early timepoints after natural infection. Although the median number of SARS-CoV-2-reactive clonotypes went up from fewer than 25 after infection to approximately 40 after vaccination, the increase was not significant.

This receptor was obtained from a human donor who had recovered from COVID-19. The chain links TRBV28 with TRBJ2-3; 6 matching bases give a weak D call of TRBD2. What was sequenced was CD4+ T cells from blood, cultured in vitro. CDR3 loop: CASSSPGASTDTQYF. The bases are TGTGCCAGCAGTTCCCCGGGAGCTAGCACAGATACGCAGTATTTT.